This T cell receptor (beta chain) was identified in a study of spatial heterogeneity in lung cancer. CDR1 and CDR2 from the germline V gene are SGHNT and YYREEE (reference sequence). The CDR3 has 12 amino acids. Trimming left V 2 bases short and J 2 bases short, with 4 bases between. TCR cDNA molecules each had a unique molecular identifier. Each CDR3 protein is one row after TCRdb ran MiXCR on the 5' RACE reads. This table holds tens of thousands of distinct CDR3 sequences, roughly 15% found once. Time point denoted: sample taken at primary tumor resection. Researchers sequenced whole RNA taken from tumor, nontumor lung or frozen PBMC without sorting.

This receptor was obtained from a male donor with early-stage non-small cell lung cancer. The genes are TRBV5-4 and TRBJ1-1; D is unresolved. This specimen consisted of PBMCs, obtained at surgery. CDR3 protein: CASSFGNTEAFF. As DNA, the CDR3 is TGTGCCAGCAGCTTCGGTAACACTGAAGCTTTCTTT.